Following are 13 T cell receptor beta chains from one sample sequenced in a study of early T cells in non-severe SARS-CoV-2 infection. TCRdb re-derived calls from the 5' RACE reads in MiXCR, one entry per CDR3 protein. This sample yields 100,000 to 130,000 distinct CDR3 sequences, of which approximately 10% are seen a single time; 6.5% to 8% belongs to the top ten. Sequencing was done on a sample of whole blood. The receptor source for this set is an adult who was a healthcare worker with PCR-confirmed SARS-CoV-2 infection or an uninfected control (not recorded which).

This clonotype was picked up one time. This CDR3 reads CASSRTGVETQYF. The CDR3 bases are TGTGCCAGCAGCCGTACAGGGGTAGAGACCCAGTACTTC. The rearrangement uses TRBV7-3 and TRBJ2-5, with 7 bases identical to TRBD1. V lost 5 bases and J lost 4; bases outside the gene matches: 4. The CDR3 totals 13 residues. Germline CDR1 and CDR2: SGHTA and FQGTGA.

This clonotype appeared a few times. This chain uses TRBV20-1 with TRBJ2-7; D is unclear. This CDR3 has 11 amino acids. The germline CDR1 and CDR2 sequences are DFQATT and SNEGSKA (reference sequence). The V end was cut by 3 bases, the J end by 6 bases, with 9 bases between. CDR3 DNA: TGCAGTGCTAGGTACGTGGCCGAGCAGTACTTC. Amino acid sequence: CSARYVAEQYF.

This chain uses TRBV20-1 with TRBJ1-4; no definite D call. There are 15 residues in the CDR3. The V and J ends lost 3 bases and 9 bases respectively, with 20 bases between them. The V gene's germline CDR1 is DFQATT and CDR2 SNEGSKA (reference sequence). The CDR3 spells CSARNWLAADQKLFF. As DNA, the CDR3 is TGCAGTGCTAGGAATTGGCTCGCCGCAGATCAAAAACTGTTTTTT.

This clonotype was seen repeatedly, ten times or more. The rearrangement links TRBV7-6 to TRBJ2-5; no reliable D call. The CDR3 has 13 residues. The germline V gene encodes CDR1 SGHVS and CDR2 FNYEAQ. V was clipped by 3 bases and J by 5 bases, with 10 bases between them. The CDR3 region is CASSFGLGETQYF. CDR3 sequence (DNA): TGTGCCAGCAGCTTTGGTCTCGGGGAGACCCAGTACTTC.

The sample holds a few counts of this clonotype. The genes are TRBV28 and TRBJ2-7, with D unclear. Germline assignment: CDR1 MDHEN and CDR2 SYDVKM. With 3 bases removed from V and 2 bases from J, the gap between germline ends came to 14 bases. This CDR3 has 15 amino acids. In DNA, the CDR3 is TGTGCCAGCAGTTTTTGGGTAGCCCACGCCTACGAGCAGTACTTC. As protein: CASSFWVAHAYEQYF. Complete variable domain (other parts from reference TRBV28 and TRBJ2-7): DVKVTQSSRYLVKRTGEKVFLECVQDMDHENMFWYRQDPGLGLRLIYFSYDVKMKEKGDIPEGYSVSREKKERFSLILESASTNQTSMYLCASSFWVAHAYEQYFGPGTRLTVT.

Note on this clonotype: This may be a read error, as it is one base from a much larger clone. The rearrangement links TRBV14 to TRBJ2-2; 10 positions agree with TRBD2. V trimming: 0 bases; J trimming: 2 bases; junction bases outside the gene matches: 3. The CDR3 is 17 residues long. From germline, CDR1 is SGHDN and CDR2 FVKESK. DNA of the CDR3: TGTGCCAGCAGCCAAGATCTAGCGGGAGTTAACACCGGGGAGCTGTTTTTT. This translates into CASSQDLAGVNTGELFF.

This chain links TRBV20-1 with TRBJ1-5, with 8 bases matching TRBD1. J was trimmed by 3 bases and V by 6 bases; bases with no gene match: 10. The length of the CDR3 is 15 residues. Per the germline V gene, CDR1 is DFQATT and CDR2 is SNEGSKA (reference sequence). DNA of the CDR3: TGCAGTGCAGCACACAGGGGGTCATTCAATCAGCCCCAGCATTTT. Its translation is CSAAHRGSFNQPQHF.

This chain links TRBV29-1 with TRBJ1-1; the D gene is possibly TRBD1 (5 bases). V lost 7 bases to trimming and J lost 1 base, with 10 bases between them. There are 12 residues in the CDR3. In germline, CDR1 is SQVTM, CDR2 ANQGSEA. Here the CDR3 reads CSATTANTEAFF. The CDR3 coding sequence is TGCAGCGCTACGACAGCGAACACTGAAGCTTTCTTT.

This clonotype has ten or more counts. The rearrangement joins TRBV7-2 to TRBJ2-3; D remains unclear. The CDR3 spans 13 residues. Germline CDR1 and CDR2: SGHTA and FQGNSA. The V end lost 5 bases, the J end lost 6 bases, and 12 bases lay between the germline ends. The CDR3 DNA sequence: TGTGCCAGCAGCCTCGTCTTGGGGGATACGCAGTATTTT. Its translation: CASSLVLGDTQYF.

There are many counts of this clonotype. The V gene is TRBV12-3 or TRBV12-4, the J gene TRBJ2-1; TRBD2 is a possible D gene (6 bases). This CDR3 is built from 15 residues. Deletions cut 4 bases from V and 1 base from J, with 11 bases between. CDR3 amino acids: CASSSSSASYNEQFF. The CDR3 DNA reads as TGTGCCAGCAGTTCCTCTAGCGCGTCCTACAATGAGCAGTTCTTC.

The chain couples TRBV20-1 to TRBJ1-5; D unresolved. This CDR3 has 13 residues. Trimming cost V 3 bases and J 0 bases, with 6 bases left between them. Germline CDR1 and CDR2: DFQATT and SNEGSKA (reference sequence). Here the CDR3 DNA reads TGCAGTGCTAGCCCTAGTAGCAATCAGCCCCAGCATTTT. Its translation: CSASPSSNQPQHF.

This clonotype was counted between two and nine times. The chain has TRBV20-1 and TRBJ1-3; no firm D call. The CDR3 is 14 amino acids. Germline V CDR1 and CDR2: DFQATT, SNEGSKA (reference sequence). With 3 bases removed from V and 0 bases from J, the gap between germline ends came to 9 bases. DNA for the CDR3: TGCAGTGCTAGTTACGCCGGCTCTGGAAACACCATATATTTT. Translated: CSASYAGSGNTIYF.

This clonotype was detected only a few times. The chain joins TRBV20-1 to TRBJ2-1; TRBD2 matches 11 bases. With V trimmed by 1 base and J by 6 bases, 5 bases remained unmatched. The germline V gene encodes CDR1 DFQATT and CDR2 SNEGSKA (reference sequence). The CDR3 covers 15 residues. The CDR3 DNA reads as TGCAGTGCTAGAGTACGTACTAGCGGGAGCAATGAGCAGTTCTTC. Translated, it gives CSARVRTSGSNEQFF.